This T cell receptor beta chain was sequenced during a study of beta chain features in type 1 diabetes. Study results and caveats: Researchers report that Type 1 diabetes patients had moderately but significantly shorter TCRB CDR3s across all four CD4+ subsets. Reduced insertions and increased deletions marked VDJ junctions in type 1 diabetes patients.

This clone was recorded a few times. Antigen specificity is unknown. Averaging about 116 mL, one heparinised blood draw came from each individual donor. Markers CD45RO/CCR7/CD25/CD127/CD95/CD27 served to sort CD4+ naive, central memory, regulatory and stem cell-like memory cells. Expressed TCRB transcripts were sequenced, since all the RNA that had been isolated was reverse transcribed. The method was immunoSEQ multiplex PCR; TCRdb's version includes in-frame clones alone and lacks a portion of them. The table records around 130,000 clones, 7% to 10% of them present only once. J lost 3 bases, V lost 5 bases, and 10 bases had no gene match. CDR3 size: 16 residues. Germline lookup yields CDR1 SGHTA and CDR2 FQGNSA.

V usage is TRBV7-2 and J usage is TRBJ2-1; 7 nucleotides match TRBD1. Material for sequencing was central memory CD4+ T cells from blood. The clonotype was recovered from a man aged 25 to 40 with type 1 diabetes. Here the CDR3 DNA reads TGTGCCAGCAGCCTGCTCAAGGGGACAGTCTACAATGAGCAGTTCTTC. As protein: CASSLLKGTVYNEQFF.